This is a list of T cell receptor beta chains from one sample in a study of cytomegalovirus exposure and HLA in healthy donors. The repertoire was sequenced with immunoSEQ multiplex PCR; TCRdb's copy has only in-frame clones and lacks some. The table includes more than 130,000 clones, roughly 80% detected once. The sample taken for sequencing was PBMCs. Source of these receptors: a male donor in good health and CMV-seronegative. Both conserved end residues are part of each CDR3. A D gene is named only where the DNA matches it firmly. A clone size is listed for some rows: how often the clone was seen (once, few, many), or a class if it is expanded.

D	size	V	J	CDR3	DNA
-	-	TRBV7-9	TRBJ1-2	CASSSRGFGNYGYTF	TGTGCCAGCAGCTCTAGGGGATTCGGGAACTATGGCTACACCTTC
TRBD1	-	TRBV5-8	TRBJ1-2	CASSLVQGANYGYTF	TGTGCCAGCAGCTTGGTGCAGGGGGCAAACTATGGCTACACCTTC
-	few	TRBV27	TRBJ1-6	CASSRLAGNSPLHF	TGTGCCAGCAGCAGGCTGGCGGGTAATTCACCCCTCCACTTT
-	few	TRBV5-1	TRBJ2-7	CASSYLADSAEQYF	TGCGCCAGCAGCTACCTTGCGGACAGCGCCGAGCAGTACTTC
-	-	TRBV2	TRBJ1-1	CASLTGRNTEAFF	TGTGCCAGCCTGACAGGACGGAACACTGAAGCTTTCTTT
-	-	TRBV4-1	TRBJ2-3	CASSQDLNEAGSSTDTQYF	TGCGCCAGCAGCCAAGATCTCAACGAGGCGGGGAGTAGCACAGATACGCAGTATTTT
-	once	TRBV7-9	TRBJ2-1	CASSPTSGFSYNEQFF	TGTGCCAGCAGCCCAACGTCAGGGTTCTCCTACAATGAGCAGTTCTTC
-	-	TRBV7-2	TRBJ1-2	CASSLNGNNYGYTF	TGTGCCAGCAGCTTAAATGGCAATAACTATGGCTACACCTTC
-	-	TRBV6-5	TRBJ2-7	CASSSTDHYEQYF	TGTGCCAGCAGTTCCACAGATCACTACGAGCAGTACTTC
-	-	TRBV2	TRBJ2-3	CASSDQGLSTDTQYF	TGTGCCAGCAGTGACCAGGGTCTTAGCACAGATACGCAGTATTTT
-	-	TRBV6-1	TRBJ1-1	CATAKNTGGAEAFF	TGTGCCACTGCTAAAAACACGGGGGGGGCGGAAGCTTTCTTT
TRBD1	-	TRBV7-2	TRBJ1-4	CASSTPGGKLFF	TGTGCCAGCAGCACGCCAGGGGGAAAACTGTTTTTT
-	-	TRBV4-3	TRBJ1-5	CASSQAPGYSNQPQHF	TGCGCCAGCAGCCAAGCTCCGGGTTATAGCAATCAGCCCCAGCATTTT
TRBD1	-	TRBV25-1	TRBJ1-6	CASSPTGGDSPLHF	TGTGCCAGCAGTCCTACAGGGGGAGACTCACCCCTCCACTTT